The entry below gives a single TCR beta chain sequence along with its context. The sample comes from a study of blood T cells in healthy people across ages. Germline V CDR1 and CDR2: SQVTM, ANQGSEA. This CDR3 has 10 amino acids. V gave up 0 bases and J gave up 5 bases, with 2 bases separating them. Next came a second PCR, run for about 7 to 12 cycles, which used a sample-barcoded 5' primer along with a J-beta primer mix. Sequencing yielded, for each sample, at least 3 million paired-end reads carrying CDR3. TCRdb reprocessed the 5' RACE reads via MiXCR and lists one record per CDR3 protein. The sample lists hundreds of thousands of distinct CDR3 sequences, about 26% occurring once. The data also belong to a second study, concerning T cells of mothers and their children. That work adds: Three healthy Caucasian mothers gave samples, and so did their six children. Second-PCR primer M1S introduced sample barcodes and 2-4 random nucleotides. In each mother, TCR beta CDR3 reads exceeded 10 million; in each child, they numbered approximately 3 million.

The chain uses TRBV29-1 and TRBJ2-7, with D uncertain. Sequencing used blood. The sequence derives from a boy aged 10-17 years in good health. This chain's CDR3 is CSVEDDEQYF. The CDR3, as DNA: TGCAGCGTTGAAGACGACGAGCAGTACTTC.